This record looks at one T cell receptor beta chain sequence and its context. This clone's antigen is unknown. Base-call qualities are not available, and no considerably larger clone is one nucleotide away. The data belong to a study of CD8+CD57+ T cells in acquired aplastic anemia (dated by TCRdb to between 2018 and 2020). In the study overall: DNA extracted from sorted CD4+ and CD8+ cells had a mean of around 3.3 ug, with a range of roughly 0.2 to 27.4 ug. A CD8+CD57+ expansion meant a frequency higher than the mean frequency seen in healthy subjects.

The patients picked for sequencing were ones in whom flow cytometry had shown an expansion of CD8+CD57+ cells. Every patient had a diagnosis of severe acquired aplastic anemia based on International Study of Aplastic Anemia and Agranulocytosis and Camitta criteria. No patient had received any therapy when blood was sampled. The study deep-sequenced TCR repertoires of sorted CD4+ and CD8+ blood T cells from severe aplastic anemia patients and healthy subjects. In the USA, patient enrollment took place under clinicaltrials.gov protocols 00001620, 01623167, 00001397, 00071045, 00081523 and 00961064. Ficoll-Paque density gradient centrifugation was used to isolate peripheral blood mononuclear cells. Before DNA was extracted, CD4+ and CD8+ T cells were sorted using either FACS or magnetic beads. Overall results and qualifications from the work: Around 28 CD8+ CDR3 sequences were found to be shared between patients and controls, but these sequences appeared to be highly expressed in patients and within the immunodominant clones of the patients. Between patients and healthy controls, no significant difference in CD8+ Simpson's diversity was found (P=0.060).

The germline V gene (reference sequence) supplies CDR1 SGHNT and CDR2 YYREEE. At the junction V is shortened by 0 bases and J by 9 bases; bases outside the gene matches: 7. The CDR3 runs 16 amino acids, cysteine and phenylalanine included. The CDR3 DNA has 48 bases and is translated from base 1. Genomic DNA served as template for TCR beta VDJ combination and CDR3 sequence profiling. An Illumina HiSeq 2000 was used for TCR repertoire sequencing. As for the authors' bioinformatics: Repertoires were assessed using TRBV/TRBJ rearrangement plots, CDR3 size and DJ length profiles, and Simpson's diversity index. The most abundant DNA sequence in the deep sequencing data was defined as the immunodominant clone. CDR3 amino acid sequences were checked for sharing across subjects and were also compared against the VDJdb database and published repertoires. Using fastp trimming at Q25 and MiXCR clonotype assembly, TCRdb reanalyzed the public sequencing data and kept in-frame beta chains. Identical CDR3 proteins give one entry, which carries the most common genes and DNA. These V and J calls originate from TCRdb's pipeline instead of the authors' own analysis. This sample lists about 180,000 distinct CDR3 sequences; around half were detected once. Jointly, the top ten make up over 0.95% of the sample.

Recombination linked TRBV5-4 to TRBJ2-1; 12 bases in the middle match TRBD1. This TCR was sampled from a human donor with aplastic anemia. The sample taken for sequencing was sorted CD4+, CD8+, or CD8+CD57+ T cells (not recorded which) from PBMCs. The DNA is TGTGCCAGCAGCTTGGCCGGGACAGGGGGCAATGGTGAGCAGTTCTTC. Translated, it gives CASSLAGTGGNGEQFF.